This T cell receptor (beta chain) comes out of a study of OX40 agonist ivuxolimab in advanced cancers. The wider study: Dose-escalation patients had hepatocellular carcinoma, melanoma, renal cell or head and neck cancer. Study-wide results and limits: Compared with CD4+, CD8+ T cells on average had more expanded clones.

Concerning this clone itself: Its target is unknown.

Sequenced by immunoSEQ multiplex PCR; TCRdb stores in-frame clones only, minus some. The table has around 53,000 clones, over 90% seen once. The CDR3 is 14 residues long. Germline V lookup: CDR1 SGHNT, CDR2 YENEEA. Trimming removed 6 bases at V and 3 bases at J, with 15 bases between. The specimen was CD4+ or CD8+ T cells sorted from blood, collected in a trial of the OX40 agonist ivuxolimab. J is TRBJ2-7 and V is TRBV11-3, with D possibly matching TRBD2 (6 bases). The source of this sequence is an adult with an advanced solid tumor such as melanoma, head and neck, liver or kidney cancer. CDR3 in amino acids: CASRPEVAVYEQYF. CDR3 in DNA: TGTGCCAGCAGGCCCGAGGTAGCGGTCTACGAGCAGTACTTC.